One and the same sample provided the 31 T cell receptor beta chains below, sequenced in a study of CXCR3-negative and CXCR3-positive naive CD8 T cells. Study conclusions and caveats: Higher TRB CDR3 hydrophobicity marked CXCR3-positive naive cells relative to CXCR3-negative naive cells.

The antigens of these receptors remain unknown. With UMI labels, 5' RACE was used to prepare the TRB cDNA libraries. TCRdb reprocessed the 5' RACE reads and keeps a single row for each CDR3 protein, giving no DNA. This sample's table reports 130,000 to 150,000 distinct CDR3 sequences. The specimen sequenced was naive CXCR3+ CD8+ T cells from blood. Subset noted: CD45RO-CCR7+CD27+CD95- naive CD8+ T cells expressing CXCR3 (TNR3+). The origin of the receptors is a human donor in good health. Some clones in this sample may be carry-over from other donors' samples.

The chain employs TRBV20-1 and TRBJ1-2. Germline V CDR1 and CDR2: DFQATT, SNEGSKA (reference sequence). CDR3 length equals 12 residues. CDR3: CSAWEINYGYTF.

The genes are TRBV30 and TRBJ2-1. The CDR3 has 12 residues. Germline V CDR1 and CDR2: GTSNPN, SVGIG (reference sequence). The CDR3 spells CAWRGPGNEQFF.

The chain joins TRBV6-5 to TRBJ2-2; absent DNA, TCRdb's TRBD1 call cannot be checked. This CDR3 spans 16 amino acids. Germline-derived CDR1 and CDR2 are MNHEY and SVGAGI. The CDR3: CASKGGLFGVTGELFF.

This rearrangement joins TRBV7-3 to TRBJ1-1. This CDR3 is 14 amino acids long. CDR1 and CDR2 from the germline V gene are SGHTA and FQGTGA. This chain's CDR3 is CASSLAYGNTEAFF.

V usage is TRBV6-6 and J usage is TRBJ2-1. Germline CDR1 and CDR2: MNHNY and SVGAGI (reference sequence). CDR3 size: 14 residues. The CDR3 sequence: CASSFSRNYNEQFF.

V usage is TRBV12-3 or TRBV12-4 and J usage is TRBJ2-2; TCRdb designates TRBD2, a call that cannot be tested without DNA. The CDR3 totals 16 residues. The CDR3 reads CASSLVGLDYTGELFF.

The V call is TRBV29-1, the J call TRBJ2-2. The CDR3 consists of 13 residues. Germline CDR1 SQVTM, CDR2 ANQGSEA. CDR3 sequence reads: CSVSLGNTGELFF.

The chain combines TRBV7-9 with TRBJ2-1. The length of the CDR3 is 13 residues. Germline V lookup: CDR1 SEHNR, CDR2 FQNEAQ (reference sequence). CDR3 residues: CASSSNIGNEQFF.

The gene calls are TRBV2 and TRBJ2-7; TCRdb selects TRBD2, and the lack of DNA leaves this call unchecked. Germline V gene lookup returns CDR1 SNHLY and CDR2 FYNNEI. The CDR3 has 14 amino acids. The CDR3 reads CASRIAGGSYEQYF.

The CDR3 protein is CASSLSSTGPHSPLHF. V usage is TRBV28 and J usage is TRBJ1-6; TCRdb calls TRBD1, which cannot be checked without DNA. CDR3 size: 16 residues. CDR1 and CDR2 from the germline V gene are MDHEN and SYDVKM.

The chain recombines TRBV15 with TRBJ2-5. CDR3 length: 12 residues. Per the germline V gene, CDR1 is LNHNV and CDR2 is YYDKDF (reference sequence). CDR3 region: CATSRDQETQYF.

The rearrangement uses TRBV5-1 and TRBJ2-1; TCRdb reports TRBD2, a call that lacks DNA to check it against. Germline lookup yields CDR1 SGHRS and CDR2 YFSETQ. The CDR3 extends over 14 amino acids. This chain's CDR3 is CASSPTSGRNEQFF. Using reference TRBV5-1 and TRBJ2-1 for the parts outside the CDR3, the full variable domain is KAGVTQTPRYLIKTRGQQVTLSCSPISGHRSVSWYQQTPGQGLQFLFEYFSETQRNKGNFPGRFSGRQFSNSRSEMNVSTLELGDSALYLCASSPTSGRNEQFFGPGTRLTVL.

V and J are TRBV2 and TRBJ2-7; the TCRdb call, TRBD2, lacks DNA for checking. CDR1 and CDR2 (germline): SNHLY, FYNNEI. This CDR3 is 14 amino acids long. The CDR3 sequence is CASSEASGSYEQYF.

The chain's CDR3 is CASSSRLAAYNEQFF. This chain uses TRBV6-2 or TRBV6-3 with TRBJ2-1; TCRdb names TRBD2, which stays unverified in the absence of DNA. The CDR3 extends over 15 amino acids. Germline CDR1 reads MNHEY; CDR2 reads SVGEGT.

The chain is built from TRBV25-1 and TRBJ2-4. The germline gives CDR1 MGHDK, CDR2 SYGVNS. The CDR3 runs 14 residues. The CDR3 reads CASSDTLGSHIQYF.

The chain uses TRBV28 and TRBJ2-3; TCRdb selects TRBD1, and the lack of DNA leaves this call unchecked. Germline CDR1 and CDR2: MDHEN and SYDVKM. The CDR3 length is 18 residues. This CDR3 reads CASSLRTGGPTSTDTQYF.

The genes are TRBV7-7 and TRBJ2-6; TCRdb proposes TRBD2, but this gene call is untestable without DNA. This CDR3 has 15 amino acids. Germline CDR1 reads SSHAT; CDR2 reads FNYEAQ (reference sequence). CDR3 in amino acids: CASSGGSSGANVLTF.

This chain links TRBV6-5 with TRBJ2-1. Per germline, CDR1 MNHEY and CDR2 SVGAGI. The CDR3 sequence is 15 residues long. The CDR3 here is CASSYTDSSYNEQFF.

This chain uses TRBV7-9 with TRBJ2-3; TCRdb returns TRBD2, unconfirmable since there is no DNA. The CDR3 extends over 15 amino acids. CDR1 is SEHNR, CDR2 FQNEAQ, per germline (reference sequence). CDR3 in amino acids: CASGPYNEAPDTQYF. The full variable domain, with the rest looked up from reference TRBV7-9 and TRBJ2-3, is DTGVSQNPRHKITKRGQNVTFRCDPISEHNRLYWYRQTLGQGPEFLTYFQNEAQLEKSRLLSDRFSAERPKGSFSTLEIQRTEQGDSAMYLCASGPYNEAPDTQYFGPGTRLTVL.

The V call is TRBV20-1, the J call TRBJ2-5; the D gene TCRdb calls, TRBD1, cannot be checked with no DNA. The CDR3 loop spans 14 amino acids. Germline CDR1 and CDR2: DFQATT and SNEGSKA (reference sequence). The CDR3: CSAREKWGQETQYF.

The V call is TRBV12-3 or TRBV12-4, the J call TRBJ1-1; without DNA, the TCRdb call of TRBD1 cannot be checked. The CDR3 consists of 13 residues. Here the CDR3 reads CSSSLGGMTEAFF.

This chain joins TRBV23-1 and TRBJ2-5. TRBV23-1 is an ORF, with its function uncertain. The CDR3 length is 13 residues. This CDR3 is CASTTRSQETQYF.

The chain links TRBV11-2 to TRBJ1-6. Germline V gene sequence: CDR1 SGHAT, CDR2 FQNNGV. The CDR3 length is 13 residues. CDR3: CASSLGINSPLHF.

This rearrangement joins TRBV7-2 to TRBJ2-7; TCRdb lists TRBD1, though no DNA is available to test this call. The CDR3 covers 15 residues. The germline V gene encodes CDR1 SGHTA and CDR2 FQGNSA. CDR3 amino acids: CASSPRTVPLYEQYF. Combining the CDR3 with reference TRBV7-2 and TRBJ2-7 gives the whole variable domain GAGVSQSPSNKVTEKGKDVELRCDPISGHTALYWYRQSLGQGLEFLIYFQGNSAPDKSGLPSDRFSAERTGGSVSTLTIQRTQQEDSAVYLCASSPRTVPLYEQYFGPGTRLTVT.

The chain joins TRBV11-2 to TRBJ1-1; TCRdb lists TRBD1, though no DNA is available to test this call. The CDR3 covers 16 residues. Germline values: CDR1 SGHAT, CDR2 FQNNGV. CDR3 amino acids: CASSPSMTGALTEAFF.

The rearrangement links TRBV10-3 to TRBJ2-1; TCRdb outputs TRBD2, but without DNA this stays unchecked. CDR1 is ENHRY and CDR2 is SYGVKD in the germline V gene. This CDR3 has 16 amino acids. The CDR3: CAISGARVAGGTEQFF.

The chain combines TRBV6-5 with TRBJ2-2. CDR3 size: 14 residues. In germline, CDR1 is MNHEY, CDR2 SVGAGI. The CDR3 region is CASSYSIGTGELFF.

The J gene is TRBJ2-1, the V gene TRBV6-2 or TRBV6-3; lacking DNA, the TRBD2 call made by TCRdb goes unchecked. Germline V lookup: CDR1 MNHEY, CDR2 SVGEGT. The CDR3 runs 15 residues. CDR3 sequence reads: CASSYPGRAVNEQSF.

The chain has TRBV10-3 and TRBJ2-7. The CDR3 consists of 14 residues. Germline CDR1 and CDR2: ENHRY and SYGVKD. The chain's CDR3 is CAISAGGPSGEQYF.

CDR3 amino acids: CASSLYGPVGRAFF. J is TRBJ1-1 and V is TRBV27; TCRdb proposes TRBD1, but this gene call is untestable without DNA. The CDR3 has 14 amino acids. Germline loops: CDR1 MNHEY, CDR2 SMNVEV (reference sequence).

The CDR3: CASSPVSGGNTGELFF. The rearrangement links TRBV7-2 to TRBJ2-2; TCRdb outputs TRBD2, but without DNA this stays unchecked. The V gene's germline CDR1 is SGHTA and CDR2 FQGNSA. This CDR3 contains 16 residues.